The rows below give T cell receptor beta chains drawn from one sample of a study of blood T cell repertoires in COVID-19. Assay: immunoSEQ multiplex PCR; the TCRdb copy retains only in-frame clones and omits some. The sample carries a few hundred thousand clones, around nine tenths recorded once. The sequenced material came from PBMCs or T cells enriched from blood (not recorded which). The receptors here all came from a woman aged 40-49 years who had recovered from COVID-19. Each CDR3 is given with its conserved first and last residue. The D gene is left open where the match is weak. Clone size appears in some rows only: once, few, many, or a class for an expanded clone.

v_gene,abundance,j_gene,d_gene,CDR3aa,CDR3nt
TRBV4-3,many,TRBJ2-1,TRBD2,CASSLGLAGGGEQFF,TGCGCCAGCAGCCTTGGACTAGCGGGAGGGGGTGAGCAGTTCTTC
TRBV9,NA,TRBJ2-1,TRBD1,CASSGTRDRGQFF,TGTGCCAGCAGTGGAACCCGGGACAGGGGGCAGTTCTTC
TRBV5-1,NA,TRBJ2-1,TRBD2,CASSTSGKQFF,TGCGCCAGCAGCACTAGCGGGAAGCAGTTCTTC
TRBV6-5,NA,TRBJ2-1,NA,CASIGAGASYNEQFF,TGTGCCAGCATCGGGGCGGGGGCGTCCTACAATGAGCAGTTCTTC
TRBV2,NA,TRBJ2-1,TRBD2,CASSTSGSGYNEQFF,TGTGCCAGCAGCACCAGCGGGAGTGGGTACAATGAGCAGTTCTTC
TRBV19,once,TRBJ1-2,NA,CASSIPSGGNRYGYTF,TGTGCCAGTAGTATCCCCTCTGGCGGAAACCGCTATGGCTACACCTTC
TRBV7-9,NA,TRBJ1-5,NA,CASSLDGVEPQHF,TGTGCCAGCAGCTTAGACGGGGTTGAGCCCCAGCATTTT
TRBV28,NA,TRBJ2-1,TRBD1,CASSLPGGDYNEQFF,TGTGCCAGCAGTTTACCAGGGGGCGACTACAATGAGCAGTTCTTC
TRBV19,NA,TRBJ1-1,NA,CASSDYYEAFF,TGTGCCAGTAGTGACTACTATGAAGCTTTCTTT
TRBV27,NA,TRBJ1-5,NA,CASSLSRNNQPQHF,TGTGCCAGCAGTCTGAGCCGAAACAATCAGCCCCAGCATTTT
TRBV28,NA,TRBJ1-5,NA,CASRYQVLRDQPQHF,TGTGCCAGCAGATATCAGGTTCTGCGGGATCAGCCCCAGCATTTT
TRBV4-2,once,TRBJ2-7,NA,CASSQDQRLVYEQYF,TGTGCCAGCAGCCAAGATCAGAGGCTAGTCTACGAGCAGTACTTC
TRBV14,once,TRBJ1-2,NA,CASSKSVGGFNYGYTF,TGTGCCAGCAGCAAAAGCGTCGGGGGATTCAACTATGGCTACACCTTC
TRBV2,NA,TRBJ2-5,NA,CASSASISETQYF,TGTGCCAGCAGTGCTAGTATCTCCGAGACCCAGTACTTC
TRBV18,NA,TRBJ1-4,NA,CASSPPRDSENEKLFF,TGTGCCAGCTCACCACCGCGAGACAGTGAAAATGAAAAACTGTTTTTT
TRBV27,NA,TRBJ1-5,TRBD1,CASSFSGGSQPQHF,TGTGCCAGCAGTTTTTCAGGGGGCTCGCAGCCCCAGCATTTT
TRBV18,NA,TRBJ2-6,NA,CASSPLRDTSSGANVLTF,TGTGCCAGCTCACCTCTCCGGGATACTTCCTCTGGGGCCAACGTCCTGACTTTC
TRBV21-1,NA,TRBJ2-5,NA,CASSKRRTGVRETQYF,TGTGCCAGCAGCAAAAGAAGGACAGGGGTTAGAGAGACCCAGTACTTC
TRBV28,NA,TRBJ1-6,NA,CASSQGYNSPLHF,TGTGCCAGCAGTCAGGGCTATAATTCACCCCTCCACTTT
TRBV5-1,NA,TRBJ2-1,TRBD2,CASSFRAGGDNEQFF,TGCGCCAGCAGCTTTCGCGCGGGAGGGGACAATGAGCAGTTCTTC
TRBV4-1,NA,TRBJ2-7,NA,CASSQPGGRLSSYEQYF,TGCGCCAGCAGCCAACCCGGAGGGCGGTTGAGCTCCTACGAGCAGTACTTC
TRBV20-1,NA,TRBJ2-7,TRBD2,CSGTSGAEQYF,TGCAGCGGGACTAGCGGCGCCGAGCAGTACTTC
TRBV18,NA,TRBJ1-5,TRBD1,CASSPPGQGARQPQHF,TGTGCCAGCTCACCACCGGGACAGGGGGCACGGCAGCCCCAGCATTTT
TRBV28,NA,TRBJ1-6,NA,CASRGTPNNSPLHF,TGTGCCAGTCGGGGTACACCTAATAATTCACCCCTCCACTTT
TRBV6-5,NA,TRBJ2-7,NA,CASSYTTPGVDEQYF,TGTGCCAGCAGTTACACGACCCCAGGGGTAGACGAGCAGTACTTC
TRBV6-4,NA,TRBJ2-1,TRBD2,CASSDPLLTSGSSNEQFF,TGTGCCAGCAGTGACCCCCTCCTGACTAGCGGGAGCTCCAATGAGCAGTTCTTC
TRBV24-1,NA,TRBJ1-6,TRBD1,CATSDSTGANSPLHF,TGTGCCACCAGTGATTCGACAGGGGCTAATTCACCCCTCCACTTT
TRBV28,NA,TRBJ2-3,TRBD1,CASSLLVGQAFKDTQYF,TGTGCCAGCAGTTTATTAGTCGGACAGGCATTCAAAGATACGCAGTATTTT
TRBV6-2/TRBV6-3,NA,TRBJ2-4,TRBD1,CASSTDRDGTKNIQYF,TGTGCCAGCAGCACCGACAGGGATGGGACCAAAAACATTCAGTACTTC
TRBV30,NA,TRBJ1-2,NA,CAWNRQGGYTF,TGTGCCTGGAACCGGCAGGGTGGCTACACCTTC
TRBV7-2,NA,TRBJ1-2,NA,CASSPPGGSNYGYTF,TGTGCCAGCAGCCCGCCGGGGGGATCTAACTATGGCTACACCTTC
TRBV7-2,once,TRBJ2-3,NA,CASSHSAGPTDTQYF,TGTGCCAGCAGCCATTCAGCGGGCCCCACAGATACGCAGTATTTT
TRBV11-2,NA,TRBJ1-1,TRBD1,CASSPEPGGTEAFF,TGTGCCAGCAGCCCTGAACCAGGGGGGACTGAAGCTTTCTTT
TRBV3-1/TRBV3-2,once,TRBJ2-1,TRBD1,CASSQGGWDRASNEQFF,TGTGCCAGCAGCCAAGGGGGATGGGACAGGGCAAGCAATGAGCAGTTCTTC
TRBV25-1,NA,TRBJ2-1,TRBD2,CASSGRLAGAYNEQFF,TGTGCCAGCAGCGGACGACTAGCGGGAGCCTACAATGAGCAGTTCTTC